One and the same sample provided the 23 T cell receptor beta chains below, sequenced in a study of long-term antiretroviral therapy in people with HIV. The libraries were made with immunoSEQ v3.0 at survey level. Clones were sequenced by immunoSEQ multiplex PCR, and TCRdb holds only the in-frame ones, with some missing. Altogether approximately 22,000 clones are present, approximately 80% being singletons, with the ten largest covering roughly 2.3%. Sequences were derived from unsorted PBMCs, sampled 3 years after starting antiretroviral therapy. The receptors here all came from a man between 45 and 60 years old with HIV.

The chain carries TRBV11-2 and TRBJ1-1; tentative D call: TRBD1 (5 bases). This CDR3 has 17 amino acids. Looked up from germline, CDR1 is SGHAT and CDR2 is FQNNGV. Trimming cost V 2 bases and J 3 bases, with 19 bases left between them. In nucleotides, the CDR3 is TGTGCCAGCAGCTTACATAGAGGGAGGGGAGTTTACACTGAAGCTTTCTTT. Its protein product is CASSLHRGRGVYTEAFF.

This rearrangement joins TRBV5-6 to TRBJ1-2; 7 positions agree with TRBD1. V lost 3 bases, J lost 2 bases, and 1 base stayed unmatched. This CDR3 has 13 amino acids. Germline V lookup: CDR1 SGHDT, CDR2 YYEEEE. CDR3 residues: CASSYRGNYGYTF. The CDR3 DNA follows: TGTGCCAGCAGCTACAGGGGAAACTATGGCTACACCTTC.

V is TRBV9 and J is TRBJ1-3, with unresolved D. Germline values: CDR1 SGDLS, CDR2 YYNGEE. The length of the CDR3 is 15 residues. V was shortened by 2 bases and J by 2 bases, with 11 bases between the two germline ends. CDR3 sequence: CASSVSWGAGNTIYF. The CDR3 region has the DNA TGTGCCAGCAGCGTCAGTTGGGGAGCTGGAAACACCATATATTTT.

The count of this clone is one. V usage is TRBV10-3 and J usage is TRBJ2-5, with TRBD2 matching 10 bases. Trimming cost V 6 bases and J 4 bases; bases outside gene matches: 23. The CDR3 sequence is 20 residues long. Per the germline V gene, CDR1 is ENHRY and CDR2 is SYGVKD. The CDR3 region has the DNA TGTGCCATCAGACACCTCAACTCCCGGGGAGAGCGGGAGGGCGGAGAGACCCAGTACTTC. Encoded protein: CAIRHLNSRGEREGGETQYF.

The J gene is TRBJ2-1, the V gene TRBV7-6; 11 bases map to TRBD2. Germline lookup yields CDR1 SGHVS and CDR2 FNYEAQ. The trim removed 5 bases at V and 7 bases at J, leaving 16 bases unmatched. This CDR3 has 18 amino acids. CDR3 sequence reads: CASSPNPRWLAGGNEQFF. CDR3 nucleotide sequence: TGTGCCAGCAGCCCCAACCCCCGCTGGCTAGCGGGAGGTAATGAGCAGTTCTTC.

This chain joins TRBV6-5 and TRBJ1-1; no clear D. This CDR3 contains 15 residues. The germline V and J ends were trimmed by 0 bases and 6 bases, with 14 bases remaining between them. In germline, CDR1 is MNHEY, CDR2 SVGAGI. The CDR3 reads CASSYSSLAESEAFF. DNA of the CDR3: TGTGCCAGCAGTTACTCGAGCCTAGCCGAATCTGAAGCTTTCTTT.

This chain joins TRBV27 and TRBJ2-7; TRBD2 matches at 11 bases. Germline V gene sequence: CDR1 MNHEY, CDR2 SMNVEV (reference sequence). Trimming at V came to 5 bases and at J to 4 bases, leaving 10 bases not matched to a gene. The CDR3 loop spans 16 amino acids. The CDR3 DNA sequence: TGTGCCAGCAGTATCACACGACTAGCGGGACCTTACGAGCAGTACTTC. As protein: CASSITRLAGPYEQYF.

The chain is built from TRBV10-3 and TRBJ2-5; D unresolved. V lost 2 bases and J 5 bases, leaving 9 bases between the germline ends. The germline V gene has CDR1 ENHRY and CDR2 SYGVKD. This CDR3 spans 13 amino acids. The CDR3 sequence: CAISEPLVETQYF. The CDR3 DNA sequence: TGTGCCATCAGTGAGCCATTAGTGGAGACCCAGTACTTC.

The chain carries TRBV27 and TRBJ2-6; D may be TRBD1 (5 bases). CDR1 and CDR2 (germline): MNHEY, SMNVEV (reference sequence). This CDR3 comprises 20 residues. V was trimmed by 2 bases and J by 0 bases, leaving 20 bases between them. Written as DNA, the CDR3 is TGTGCCAGCAGTTTAAGGGCCAGGGTCCTTGGAAGCTCTGGGGCCAACGTCCTGACTTTC. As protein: CASSLRARVLGSSGANVLTF.

The CDR3 here is CAINSGSDNEQFF. As DNA, the CDR3 is TGTGCCATCAATAGCGGGAGCGACAATGAGCAGTTCTTC. The rearrangement joins TRBV10-3 to TRBJ2-1; 9 bases are shared with TRBD2. CDR1 is ENHRY and CDR2 is SYGVKD in the germline V gene. This CDR3 is 13 amino acids long. The trim removed 7 bases at V and 5 bases at J, leaving 3 bases unmatched.

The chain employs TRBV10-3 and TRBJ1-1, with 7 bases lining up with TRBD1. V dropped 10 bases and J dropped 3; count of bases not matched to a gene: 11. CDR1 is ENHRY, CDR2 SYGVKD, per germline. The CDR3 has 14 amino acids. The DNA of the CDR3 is TGTGCCACTCGGGACAGACAAATCGACACTGAAGCTTTCTTT. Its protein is CATRDRQIDTEAFF.

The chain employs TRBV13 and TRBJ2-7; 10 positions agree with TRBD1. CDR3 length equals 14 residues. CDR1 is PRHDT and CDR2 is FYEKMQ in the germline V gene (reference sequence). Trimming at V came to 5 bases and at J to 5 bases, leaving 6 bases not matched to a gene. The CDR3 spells CASSNRDRGHEQYF. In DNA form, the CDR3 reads TGTGCCAGCAGCAACCGGGACAGGGGCCACGAGCAGTACTTC. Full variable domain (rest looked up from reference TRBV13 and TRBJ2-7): AAGVIQSPRHLIKEKRETATLKCYPIPRHDTVYWYQQGPGQDPQFLISFYEKMQSDKGSIPDRFSAQQFSDYHSELNMSSLELGDSALYFCASSNRDRGHEQYFGPGTRLTVT.

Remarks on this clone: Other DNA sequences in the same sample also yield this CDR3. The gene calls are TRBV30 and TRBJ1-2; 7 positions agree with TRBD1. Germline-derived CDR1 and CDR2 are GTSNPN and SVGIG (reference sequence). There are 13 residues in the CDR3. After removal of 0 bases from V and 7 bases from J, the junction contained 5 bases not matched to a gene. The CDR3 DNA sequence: TGTGCCTGGAGTGTAGCTCAGGGGGTTGGCTACACCTTC. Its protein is CAWSVAQGVGYTF.

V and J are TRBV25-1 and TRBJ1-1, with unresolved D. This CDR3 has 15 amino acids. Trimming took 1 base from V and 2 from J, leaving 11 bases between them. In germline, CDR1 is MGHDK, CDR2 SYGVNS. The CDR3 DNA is TGTGCCAGCAGTGAATCTAGACGGTCAAACACTGAAGCTTTCTTT. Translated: CASSESRRSNTEAFF.

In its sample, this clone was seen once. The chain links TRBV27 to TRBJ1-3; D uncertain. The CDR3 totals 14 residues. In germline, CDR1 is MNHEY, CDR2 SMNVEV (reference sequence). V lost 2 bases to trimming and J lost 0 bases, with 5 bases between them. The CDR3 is CASSLVGSGNTIYF. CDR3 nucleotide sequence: TGTGCCAGCAGTTTAGTCGGCTCTGGAAACACCATATATTTT.

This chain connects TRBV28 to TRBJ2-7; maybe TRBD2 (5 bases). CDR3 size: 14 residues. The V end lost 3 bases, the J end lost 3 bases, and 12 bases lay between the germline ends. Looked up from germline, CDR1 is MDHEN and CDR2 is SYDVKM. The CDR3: CASSFLGSVYEQYF. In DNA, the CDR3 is TGTGCCAGCAGTTTTCTGGGTAGCGTCTACGAGCAGTACTTC.

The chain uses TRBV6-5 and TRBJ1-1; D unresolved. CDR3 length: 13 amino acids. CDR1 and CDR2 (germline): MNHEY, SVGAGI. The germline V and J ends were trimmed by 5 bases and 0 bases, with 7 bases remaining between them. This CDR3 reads CASSPSVNTEAFF. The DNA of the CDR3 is TGTGCCAGCAGTCCCTCTGTGAACACTGAAGCTTTCTTT.

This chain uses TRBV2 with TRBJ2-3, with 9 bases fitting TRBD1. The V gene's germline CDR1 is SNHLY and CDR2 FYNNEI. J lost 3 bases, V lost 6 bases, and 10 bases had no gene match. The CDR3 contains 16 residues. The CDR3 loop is CASRNRGRIITDTQYF. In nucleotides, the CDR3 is TGTGCCAGCAGAAACAGGGGGCGTATTATAACAGATACGCAGTATTTT.

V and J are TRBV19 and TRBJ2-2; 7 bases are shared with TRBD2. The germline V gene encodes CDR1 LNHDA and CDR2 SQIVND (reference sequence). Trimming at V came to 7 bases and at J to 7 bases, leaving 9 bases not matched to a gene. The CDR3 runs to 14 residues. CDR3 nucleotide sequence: TGTGCCAGTAACTCCGGGAGGTTAAGCGGGGAGCTGTTTTTT. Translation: CASNSGRLSGELFF.

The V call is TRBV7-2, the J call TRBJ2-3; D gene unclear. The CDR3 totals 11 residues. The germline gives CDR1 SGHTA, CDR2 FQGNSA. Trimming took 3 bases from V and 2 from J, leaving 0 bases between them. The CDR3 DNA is TGTGCCAGCAGCTTCACAGATACGCAGTATTTT. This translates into CASSFTDTQYF.

This CDR3 is CASSSGTASNQPQHF. The CDR3 DNA sequence: TGTGCCAGCAGTTCAGGGACGGCTAGCAATCAGCCCCAGCATTTT. The rearrangement joins TRBV7-2 to TRBJ1-5, with a weak D call TRBD1 (5 bases). Trimming pared 6 bases from V and 0 bases from J, leaving 12 bases between. Germline V lookup: CDR1 SGHTA, CDR2 FQGNSA. The CDR3 contains 15 residues.

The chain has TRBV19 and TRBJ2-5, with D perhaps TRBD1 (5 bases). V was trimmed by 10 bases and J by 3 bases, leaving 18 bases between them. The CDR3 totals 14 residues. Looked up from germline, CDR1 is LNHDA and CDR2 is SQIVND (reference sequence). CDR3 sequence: CATVSPEGEETQYF. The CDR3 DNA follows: TGTGCCACAGTATCCCCGGAAGGGGAAGAGACCCAGTACTTC.

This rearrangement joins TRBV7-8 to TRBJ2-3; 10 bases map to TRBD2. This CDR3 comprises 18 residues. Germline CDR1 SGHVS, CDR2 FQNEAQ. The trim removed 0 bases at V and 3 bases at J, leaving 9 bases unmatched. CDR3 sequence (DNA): TGTGCCAGCAGCTTAGCGCGTGGGGCTAGCGGGGGTACAGATACGCAGTATTTT. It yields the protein CASSLARGASGGTDTQYF. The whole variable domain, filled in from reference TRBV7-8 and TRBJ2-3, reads GAGVSQSPRYKVAKRGQDVALRCDPISGHVSLFWYQQALGQGPEFLTYFQNEAQLDKSGLPSDRFFAERPEGSVSTLKIQRTQQEDSAVYLCASSLARGASGGTDTQYFGPGTRLTVL.